The rows below give T cell receptor beta chains drawn from one sample of a study of T cell responses to AZD1222 COVID-19 vaccine. Sequenced by immunoSEQ multiplex PCR; TCRdb stores in-frame clones only, minus some. The table lists about 100,000 clones, about 90% of them singletons, with around 1.7% in the top ten. Material: peripheral blood, obtained on day 0 of AZD1222 vaccination. The receptors were gathered from an adult in good health. Each CDR3 is given with its conserved first and last residue. The D gene is left open where the match is weak. Some rows mark clone size as missing; the rest say once, few, many or name a class of expanded clone.

TRBV10-2,NA,TRBJ1-3,NA,CASSEQGFSGNTIYF
TRBV6-5,NA,TRBJ2-7,NA,CASNTGPSYEQYF
TRBV28,TRBD1,TRBJ1-1,few,CATNKRQGNTEAFF
TRBV7-9,TRBD1,TRBJ1-1,NA,CASSNTDRWNTEAFF
TRBV2,NA,TRBJ2-5,NA,CASSDVQWETQYF
TRBV3-1/TRBV3-2,TRBD1,TRBJ2-7,NA,CASSQDRDRDYEQYF
TRBV25-1,TRBD2,TRBJ2-1,NA,CASSEPGLASNNEQFF
TRBV18,NA,TRBJ2-3,NA,CASLDLPSDTQYF
TRBV5-1,TRBD1,TRBJ2-7,NA,CASSSIFPGQTYEQYF
TRBV2,NA,TRBJ1-2,NA,CASSEDPGRAGYTF
TRBV2,TRBD1,TRBJ1-3,NA,CASTPRTGAGNTIYF
TRBV18,NA,TRBJ1-1,NA,CASSPPKGPGEAFF
TRBV2,TRBD2,TRBJ2-1,NA,CASGGLAGGEQFF
TRBV29-1,TRBD1,TRBJ2-1,NA,CSVSRGLDYNEQFF
TRBV7-8,TRBD2,TRBJ2-7,NA,CASSLGLAGAPGYEQYF
TRBV9,NA,TRBJ1-4,once,CASSVGQHGGNEKLFF
TRBV7-9,NA,TRBJ1-5,NA,CASNQGTQPQHF
TRBV7-6,NA,TRBJ2-7,NA,CASSYLDSSSYEQYF
TRBV19,TRBD1,TRBJ1-1,once,CASSPRTGVNTEAFF
TRBV5-4,NA,TRBJ1-4,NA,CASSSAKEGGLNEKLFF
TRBV2,TRBD1,TRBJ1-5,few,CASSIRQGNQPQHF
TRBV7-9,TRBD1,TRBJ2-3,NA,CASGTGGTDTQYF
TRBV18,TRBD1,TRBJ2-7,NA,CASSQLTGVQGEQYF
TRBV12-3/TRBV12-4,NA,TRBJ1-2,NA,CASNGRGYGYTF
TRBV9,TRBD2,TRBJ2-5,NA,CASSGPGTSIQETQYF
TRBV7-8,NA,TRBJ1-5,NA,CASSPRWSNQPQHF
TRBV10-3,TRBD1,TRBJ1-3,once,CAIKGQGNSGNTIYF
TRBV2,TRBD2,TRBJ2-1,NA,CASSENPGLAFNEQFF
TRBV7-9,TRBD1,TRBJ2-7,NA,CASSPRGQGAYEQYF